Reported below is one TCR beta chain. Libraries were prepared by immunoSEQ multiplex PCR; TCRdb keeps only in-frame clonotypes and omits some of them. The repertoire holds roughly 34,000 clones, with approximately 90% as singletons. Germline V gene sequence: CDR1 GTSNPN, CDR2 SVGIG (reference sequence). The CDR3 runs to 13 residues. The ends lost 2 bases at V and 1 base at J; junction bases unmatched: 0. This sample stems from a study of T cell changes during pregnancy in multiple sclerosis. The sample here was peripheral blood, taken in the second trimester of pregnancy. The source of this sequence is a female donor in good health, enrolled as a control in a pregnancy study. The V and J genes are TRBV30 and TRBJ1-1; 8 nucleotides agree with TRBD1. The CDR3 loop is CAWSTGGNTEAFF. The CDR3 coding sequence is TGTGCCTGGAGTACAGGGGGGAACACTGAAGCTTTCTTT.